This T cell receptor beta chain was identified in a study of T cells in Graves' hyperthyroidism and ophthalmopathy. Overall study results and limits: For ophthalmopathy, model prediction preceded onset by a median about 6 months.

Used for diagnoses were clinical symptoms, serum thyroxine and TRAb, thyroid ultrasound and orbital computed tomography. The sample holds many counts of this clonotype. Its antigen remains unknown. RNA transcripts yielded amplified TCR beta CDR3 regions. HTBI primers were the set used in a first-round RT-PCR of the TCR CDR3. TCRdb re-called the multiplex PCR reads with MiXCR, one entry per CDR3 protein. The table has 480,000 or so distinct CDR3 sequences, approximately 14% seen once; the top ten hold around 17%. Per germline, CDR1 LGHNT and CDR2 FRNRAP. The CDR3 length is 19 residues. Germline trimming cut 0 bases from V and 3 bases from J; bases unmatched to any gene: 13.

This chain uses TRBV12-5 with TRBJ1-1; 10 bases are shared with TRBD1. This receptor was identified in a woman under 30 with Graves' hyperthyroidism. Source material: blood. The CDR3 is CASGLVLFPRQGADTEAFF. CDR3 coding DNA: TGTGCTAGTGGTTTGGTACTATTTCCGCGACAGGGGGCTGACACTGAAGCTTTCTTT.